These 12 T cell receptor beta chains were all obtained from the same sample, sequenced in a study of regulatory T cells in long-lasting Graves disease. Described time point: newly diagnosed GD, antithyroid drugs for less than 3 months. The authors made the TCR library using RNA they extracted from PBMCs. Arm-PCR of CDR3 regions with iRepertoire HTBI primers generated TCR beta libraries. Via MiXCR, TCRdb re-called the multiplex PCR reads, giving one row per CDR3 protein. The sample contains hundreds of thousands of distinct CDR3 sequences, around 15% of which appear only once. The sequencing here drew on peripheral blood mononuclear cells (PBMCs), taken at new diagnosis, from a patient treated with antithyroid drugs. The receptor source for this set is a female donor with Graves disease.

CDR3 loop: CASTLRPGTVTGELFF. CDR3 nucleotides: TGTGCCAGCACCTTACGACCCGGGACAGTCACCGGGGAGCTGTTTTTT. The chain joins TRBV2 to TRBJ2-2, with 7 bases identical to TRBD1. From germline, CDR1 is SNHLY and CDR2 FYNNEI. The CDR3 contains 16 residues. Losses at the gene ends were 7 bases for V and 4 bases for J; bases not matched to a gene: 12.

This clonotype was seen ten or more times. The CDR3 DNA sequence: TGTGCCAGCAGCGTACCCGGGGGGGACTACAATGAGCAGTTCTTC. Amino acids: CASSVPGGDYNEQFF. The chain carries TRBV9 and TRBJ2-1; 8 nucleotides agree with TRBD2. V lost 1 base to trimming and J lost 3 bases; unmatched junction nucleotides: 3. Germline V lookup: CDR1 SGDLS, CDR2 YYNGEE. The CDR3 length is 15 residues. Using reference TRBV9 and TRBJ2-1 for the parts outside the CDR3, the full variable domain is DSGVTQTPKHLITATGQRVTLRCSPRSGDLSVYWYQQSLDQGLQFLIQYYNGEERAKGNILERFSAQQFPDLHSELNLSSLELGDSALYFCASSVPGGDYNEQFFGPGTRLTVL.

This clonotype was detected once. The chain employs TRBV2 and TRBJ1-2, with D tentatively TRBD1 (5 bases). V lost 6 bases and J 2 bases, leaving 7 bases between the germline ends. Germline values: CDR1 SNHLY, CDR2 FYNNEI. The CDR3 extends over 12 amino acids. Here the CDR3 DNA reads TGTGCCAGCAGGGGGCCGAACTATGGCTACACCTTC. It specifies CASRGPNYGYTF.

Regarding this clonotype: Relative to the germline gene, one junction end is altered; a read error may explain this. The gene calls are TRBV20-1 and TRBJ2-1; D call uncertain. CDR3 length: 12 amino acids. Germline V gives CDR1 DFQATT, CDR2 SNEGSKA (reference sequence). DNA for the CDR3: TGCAGCGGAACTGTATACTACAGTGAGCAGTTCTTC. As protein: CSGTVYYSEQFF.

As concerns this clonotype: A much larger clonotype is one base distant, so this may be a read error. This sequence joins TRBV5-1 and TRBJ1-1, with D perhaps TRBD1 (6 bases). The CDR3 runs to 15 residues. Per the germline V gene, CDR1 is SGHRS and CDR2 is YFSETQ. The CDR3 loop reads CANSSPGGSGTEAFF. Written as DNA, the CDR3 is TGCGCCAACAGCTCCCCGGGGGGCAGCGGCACTGAAGCTTTCTTT.

This clonotype was counted ten times or more. The chain combines TRBV11-3 with TRBJ2-5; tentatively, D is TRBD1 (8 bases). CDR1 is SGHNT, CDR2 YENEEA, per germline. There are 16 residues in the CDR3. The germline V and J ends were trimmed by 2 bases and 5 bases, with 18 bases remaining between them. CDR3 region: CASSLSRYRGGETQYF. The CDR3 region has the DNA TGTGCCAGCAGCTTATCTCGCTACAGGGGGGGGGAGACCCAGTACTTC.

This clonotype occurred many times. This rearrangement joins TRBV7-9 to TRBJ2-1; weak D call: TRBD1 (5 bases). This CDR3 has 14 amino acids. Germline V gene data show CDR1 as SEHNR and CDR2 as FQNEAQ (reference sequence). Between the trimmed V and J ends, which lost 4 bases and 7 bases, there was a span of 14 bases. CDR3 in DNA: TGTGCCAGCAGCTCCAACAGGATGAGGAATGAGCAGTTCTTC. Its protein product is CASSSNRMRNEQFF.

This clonotype was seen at least ten times. This chain links TRBV28 with TRBJ1-3; 8 nucleotides line up with TRBD1. J gave up 4 bases and V 5 bases, and 7 bases lay outside the gene matches. Looked up from germline, CDR1 is MDHEN and CDR2 is SYDVKM. The length of the CDR3 is 15 residues. This CDR3 reads CASSPWDRSGNTIYF. For the CDR3, the DNA is TGTGCCAGCAGTCCCTGGGACAGGAGCGGAAACACCATATATTTT.

The chain carries TRBV7-2 and TRBJ2-7, with D perhaps matching TRBD1 or TRBD2 (5 bases each). This CDR3 contains 16 residues. Germline V gene lookup returns CDR1 SGHTA and CDR2 FQGNSA. Trimming removed 5 bases at V and 0 bases at J, with 17 bases between. The CDR3: CASSLGAQRSSYEQYF. In nucleotides, the CDR3 is TGTGCCAGCAGCCTAGGGGCTCAGCGGAGCTCCTACGAGCAGTACTTC.

The chain employs TRBV6-5 and TRBJ2-3; D not resolved. CDR3 length: 14 residues. Germline V gene data show CDR1 as MNHEY and CDR2 as SVGAGI. V dropped 2 bases and J dropped 0 bases, with 6 bases sitting between them. The CDR3 sequence: CASSYAASTDTQYF. As DNA, the CDR3 is TGTGCCAGCAGTTACGCCGCGAGCACAGATACGCAGTATTTT.

The sample holds many counts of this clonotype. CDR3 coding DNA: TGTGCCTGGAGTAAGGGGAGAACCGGGGAGCTGTTTTTT. Encoded protein: CAWSKGRTGELFF. The J gene is TRBJ2-2, the V gene TRBV30, with D perhaps matching TRBD1 or TRBD2 (5 bases each). V was clipped by 2 bases and J by 5 bases, with 9 bases between them. Germline assignment: CDR1 GTSNPN and CDR2 SVGIG (reference sequence). The CDR3 runs to 13 residues.

This clonotype was counted ten times or more. The V and J genes are TRBV6-1 and TRBJ2-7, with 8 bases that match TRBD1. After removal of 4 bases from V and 0 bases from J, the junction contained 5 bases not matched to a gene. The CDR3 sequence is 15 residues long. Germline-derived CDR1 and CDR2 are MNHNS and SASEGT. CDR3 region: CASSVWTGLSYEQYF. The DNA of the CDR3 is TGTGCCAGCAGTGTTTGGACAGGGCTCTCCTACGAGCAGTACTTC.